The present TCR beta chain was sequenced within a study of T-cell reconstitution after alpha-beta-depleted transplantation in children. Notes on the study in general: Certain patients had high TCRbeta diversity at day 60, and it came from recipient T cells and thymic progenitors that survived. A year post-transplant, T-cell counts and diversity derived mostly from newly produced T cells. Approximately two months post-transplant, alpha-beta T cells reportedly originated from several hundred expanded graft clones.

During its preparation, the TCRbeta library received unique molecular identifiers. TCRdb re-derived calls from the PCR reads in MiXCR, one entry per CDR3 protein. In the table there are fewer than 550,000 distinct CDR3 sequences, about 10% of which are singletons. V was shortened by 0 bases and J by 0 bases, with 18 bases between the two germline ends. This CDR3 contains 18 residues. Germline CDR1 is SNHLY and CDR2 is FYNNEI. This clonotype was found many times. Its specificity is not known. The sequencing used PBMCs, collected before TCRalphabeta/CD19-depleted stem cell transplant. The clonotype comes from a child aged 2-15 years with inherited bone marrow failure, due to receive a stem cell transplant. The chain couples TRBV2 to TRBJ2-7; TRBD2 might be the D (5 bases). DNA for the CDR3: TGTGCCAGCAGTGAAGCTTTCGAGGGCACTGGTAGCTCCTACGAGCAGTACTTC. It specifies CASSEAFEGTGSSYEQYF.